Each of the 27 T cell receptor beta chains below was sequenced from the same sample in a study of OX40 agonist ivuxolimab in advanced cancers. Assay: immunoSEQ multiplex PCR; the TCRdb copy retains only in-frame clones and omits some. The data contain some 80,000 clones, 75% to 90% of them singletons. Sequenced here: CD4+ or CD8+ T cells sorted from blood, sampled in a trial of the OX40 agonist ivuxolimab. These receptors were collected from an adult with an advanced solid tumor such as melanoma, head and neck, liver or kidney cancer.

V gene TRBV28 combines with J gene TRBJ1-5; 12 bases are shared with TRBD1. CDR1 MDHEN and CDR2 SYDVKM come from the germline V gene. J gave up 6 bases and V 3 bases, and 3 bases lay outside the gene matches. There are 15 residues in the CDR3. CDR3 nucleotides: TGTGCCAGCAGTTTGGGACAGGGGGCTGGTCAGCCCCAGCATTTT. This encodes CASSLGQGAGQPQHF.

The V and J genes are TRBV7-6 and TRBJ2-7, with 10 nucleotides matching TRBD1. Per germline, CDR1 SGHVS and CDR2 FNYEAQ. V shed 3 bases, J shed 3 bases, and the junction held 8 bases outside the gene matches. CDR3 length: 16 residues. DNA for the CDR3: TGTGCCAGCAGCTTTTCCTCAGACAGGGGGCTCTACGAGCAGTACTTC. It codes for CASSFSSDRGLYEQYF.

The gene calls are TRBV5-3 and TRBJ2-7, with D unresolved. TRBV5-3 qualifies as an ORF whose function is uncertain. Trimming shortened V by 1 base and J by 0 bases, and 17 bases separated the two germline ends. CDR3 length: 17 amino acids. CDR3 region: CARSLSSKSRYSYEQYF. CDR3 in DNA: TGTGCCAGAAGCTTGTCATCTAAGAGCCGGTACTCCTACGAGCAGTACTTC.

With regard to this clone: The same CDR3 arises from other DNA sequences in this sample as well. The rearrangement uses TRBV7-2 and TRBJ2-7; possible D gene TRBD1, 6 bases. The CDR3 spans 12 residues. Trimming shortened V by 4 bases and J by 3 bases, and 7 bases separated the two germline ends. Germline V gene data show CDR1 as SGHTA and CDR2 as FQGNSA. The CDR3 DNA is TGTGCCAGCAGCTCACAGGGCTACGAGCAGTACTTC. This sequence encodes CASSSQGYEQYF.

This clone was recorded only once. CDR3 amino acids: CASSFRDRGRGYTF. The CDR3 DNA reads TGTGCCAGCAGCTTTAGAGACAGGGGGCGAGGCTACACCTTC. The chain combines TRBV7-2 with TRBJ1-2; 10 nucleotides match TRBD1. The CDR3 is 14 residues long. The germline V gene has CDR1 SGHTA and CDR2 FQGNSA. V shed 3 bases and J 8 bases; nucleotides not matched to a gene: 6.

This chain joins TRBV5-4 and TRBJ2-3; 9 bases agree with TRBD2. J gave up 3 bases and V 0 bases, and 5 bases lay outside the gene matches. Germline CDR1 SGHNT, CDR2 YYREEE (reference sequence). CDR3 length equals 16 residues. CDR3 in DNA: TGTGCCAGCAGCTTGGCCGTAGCGGGAGTTACAGATACGCAGTATTTT. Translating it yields CASSLAVAGVTDTQYF.

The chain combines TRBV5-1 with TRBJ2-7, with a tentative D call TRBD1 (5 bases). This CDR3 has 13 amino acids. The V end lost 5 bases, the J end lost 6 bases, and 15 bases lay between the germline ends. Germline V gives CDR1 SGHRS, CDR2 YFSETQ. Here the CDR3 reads CASRLQQDGEQYF. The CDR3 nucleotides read TGCGCCAGCAGACTTCAACAGGATGGCGAGCAGTACTTC.

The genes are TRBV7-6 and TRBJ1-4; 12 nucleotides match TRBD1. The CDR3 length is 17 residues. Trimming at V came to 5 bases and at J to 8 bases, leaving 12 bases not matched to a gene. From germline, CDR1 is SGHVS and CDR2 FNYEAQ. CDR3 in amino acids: CASSPGQGASSSEKLFF. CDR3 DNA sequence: TGTGCCAGCAGCCCGGGACAGGGGGCTTCGTCATCCGAAAAACTGTTTTTT.

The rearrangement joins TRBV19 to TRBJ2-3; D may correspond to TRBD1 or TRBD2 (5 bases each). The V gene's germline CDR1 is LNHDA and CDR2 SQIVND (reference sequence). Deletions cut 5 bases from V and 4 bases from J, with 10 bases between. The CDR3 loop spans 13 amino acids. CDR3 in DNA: TGTGCCAGTAGTTTGGGGGTCCCAGATACGCAGTATTTT. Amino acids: CASSLGVPDTQYF.

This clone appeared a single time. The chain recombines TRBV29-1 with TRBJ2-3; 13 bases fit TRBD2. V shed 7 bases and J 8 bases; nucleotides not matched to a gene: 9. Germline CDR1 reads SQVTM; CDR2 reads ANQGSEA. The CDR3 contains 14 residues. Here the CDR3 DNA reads TGCAGCGCGAAGACTAGCGGGGGGCGGAGTACGCAGTATTTT. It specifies CSAKTSGGRSTQYF.

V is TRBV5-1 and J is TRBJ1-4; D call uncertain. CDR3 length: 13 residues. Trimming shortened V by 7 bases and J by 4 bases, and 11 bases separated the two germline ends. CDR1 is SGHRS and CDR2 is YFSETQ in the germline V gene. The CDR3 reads CASGEGYNEKLFF. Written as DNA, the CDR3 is TGCGCCAGCGGAGAGGGTTATAATGAAAAACTGTTTTTT.

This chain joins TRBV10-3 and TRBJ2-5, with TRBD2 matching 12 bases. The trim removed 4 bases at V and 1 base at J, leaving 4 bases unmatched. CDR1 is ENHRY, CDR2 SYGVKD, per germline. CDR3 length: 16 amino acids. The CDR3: CAISGTSGAFQETQYF. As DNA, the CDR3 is TGTGCCATCAGTGGGACTAGCGGGGCCTTCCAAGAGACCCAGTACTTC.

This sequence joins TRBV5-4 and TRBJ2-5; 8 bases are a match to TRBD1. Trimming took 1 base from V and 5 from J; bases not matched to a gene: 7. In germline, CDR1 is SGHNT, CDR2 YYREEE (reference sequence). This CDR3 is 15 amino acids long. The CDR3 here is CASSLSTGADETQYF. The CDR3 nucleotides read TGTGCCAGCAGCTTGTCGACAGGGGCGGATGAGACCCAGTACTTC.

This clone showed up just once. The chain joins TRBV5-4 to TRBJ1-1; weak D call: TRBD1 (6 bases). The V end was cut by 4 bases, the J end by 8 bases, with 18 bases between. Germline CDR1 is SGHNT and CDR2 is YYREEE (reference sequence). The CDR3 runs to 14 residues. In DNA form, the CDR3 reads TGTGCCAGCAGCCCGGGGGGGGCCTCGGGGGAAGCTTTCTTT. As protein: CASSPGGASGEAFF.

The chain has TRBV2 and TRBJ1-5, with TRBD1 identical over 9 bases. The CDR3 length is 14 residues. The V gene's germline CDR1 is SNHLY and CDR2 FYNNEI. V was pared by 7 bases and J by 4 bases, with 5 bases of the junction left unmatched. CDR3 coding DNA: TGTGCCAGCAACGACAGGGGGAGGAATCAGCCCCAGCATTTT. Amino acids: CASNDRGRNQPQHF.

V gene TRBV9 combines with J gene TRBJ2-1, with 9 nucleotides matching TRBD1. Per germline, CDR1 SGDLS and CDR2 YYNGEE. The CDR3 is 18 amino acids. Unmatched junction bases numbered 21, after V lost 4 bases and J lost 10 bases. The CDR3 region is CASSTPGWGDRVSREQFF. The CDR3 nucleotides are TGTGCCAGCAGCACCCCGGGGTGGGGGGACAGGGTTTCTCGAGAGCAGTTCTTC.

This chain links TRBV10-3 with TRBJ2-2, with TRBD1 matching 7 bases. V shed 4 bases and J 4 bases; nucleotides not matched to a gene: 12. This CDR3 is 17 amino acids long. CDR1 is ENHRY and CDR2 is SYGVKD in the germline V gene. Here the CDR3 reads CAISGTPGDRGTGELFF. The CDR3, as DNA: TGTGCCATCAGTGGTACCCCCGGGGACAGAGGCACCGGGGAGCTGTTTTTT.

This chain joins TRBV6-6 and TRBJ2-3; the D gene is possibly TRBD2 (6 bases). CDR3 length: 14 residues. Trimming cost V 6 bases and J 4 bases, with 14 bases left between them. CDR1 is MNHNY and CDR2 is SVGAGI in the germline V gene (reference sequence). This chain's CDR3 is CASRLLGGPDTQYF. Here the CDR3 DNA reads TGTGCCAGCAGGCTTTTGGGGGGTCCAGATACGCAGTATTTT.

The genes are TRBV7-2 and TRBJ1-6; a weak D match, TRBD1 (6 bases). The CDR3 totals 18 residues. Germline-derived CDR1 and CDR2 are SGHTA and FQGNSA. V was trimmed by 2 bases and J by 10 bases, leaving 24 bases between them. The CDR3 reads CASSLFRRTGFVESPLHF. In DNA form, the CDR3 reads TGTGCCAGCAGCTTATTCAGGCGAACAGGGTTCGTAGAGTCACCCCTCCACTTT.

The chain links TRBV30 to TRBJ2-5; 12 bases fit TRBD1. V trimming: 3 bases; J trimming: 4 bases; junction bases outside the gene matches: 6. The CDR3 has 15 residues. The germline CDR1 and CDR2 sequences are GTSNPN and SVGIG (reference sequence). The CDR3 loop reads CAWRRGQGARETQYF. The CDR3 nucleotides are TGTGCCTGGAGGAGGGGACAGGGGGCGAGAGAGACCCAGTACTTC.

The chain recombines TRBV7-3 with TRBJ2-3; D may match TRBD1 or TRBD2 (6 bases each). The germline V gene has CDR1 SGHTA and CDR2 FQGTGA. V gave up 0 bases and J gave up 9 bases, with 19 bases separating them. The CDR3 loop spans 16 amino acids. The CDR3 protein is CASSLTPPGAPVTQYF. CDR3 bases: TGTGCCAGCAGCTTAACTCCCCCGGGGGCCCCGGTGACGCAGTATTTT.

The CDR3 spells CASSTEQGSEAFF. CDR3 nucleotide sequence: TGTGCCAGCAGTACAGAACAGGGCTCTGAAGCTTTCTTT. This chain links TRBV2 with TRBJ1-1; TRBD1 might be the D (6 bases). CDR3 size: 13 residues. V was clipped by 5 bases and J by 6 bases, with 13 bases between them. Germline values: CDR1 SNHLY, CDR2 FYNNEI.

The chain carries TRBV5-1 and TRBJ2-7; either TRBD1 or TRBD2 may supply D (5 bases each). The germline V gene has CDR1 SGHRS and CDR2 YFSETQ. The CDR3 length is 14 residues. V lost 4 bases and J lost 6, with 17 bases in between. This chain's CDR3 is CASSQMRTRGEQYF. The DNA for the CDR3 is TGCGCCAGCAGCCAAATGAGAACGAGGGGCGAGCAGTACTTC.

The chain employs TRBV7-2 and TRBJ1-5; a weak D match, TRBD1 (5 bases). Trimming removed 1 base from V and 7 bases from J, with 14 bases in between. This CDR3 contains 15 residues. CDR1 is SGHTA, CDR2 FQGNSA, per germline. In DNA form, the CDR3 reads TGTGCCAGCAGCTTAGAGGGACTGTCGATCCAGCCCCAGCATTTT. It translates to CASSLEGLSIQPQHF.

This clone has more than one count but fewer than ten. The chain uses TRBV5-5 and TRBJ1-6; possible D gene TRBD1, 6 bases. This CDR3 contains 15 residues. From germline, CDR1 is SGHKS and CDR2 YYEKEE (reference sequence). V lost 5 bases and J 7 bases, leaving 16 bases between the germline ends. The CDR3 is CASRMGHRLNSPLHF. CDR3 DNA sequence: TGTGCCAGCAGGATGGGACACCGGTTGAATTCACCCCTCCACTTT.

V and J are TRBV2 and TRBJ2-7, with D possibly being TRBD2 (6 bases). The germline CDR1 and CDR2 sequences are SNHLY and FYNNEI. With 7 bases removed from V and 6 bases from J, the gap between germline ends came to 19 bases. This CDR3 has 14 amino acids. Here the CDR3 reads CASTWGDPAAEQYF. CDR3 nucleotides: TGTGCCAGCACCTGGGGGGACCCCGCGGCCGAGCAGTACTTC.

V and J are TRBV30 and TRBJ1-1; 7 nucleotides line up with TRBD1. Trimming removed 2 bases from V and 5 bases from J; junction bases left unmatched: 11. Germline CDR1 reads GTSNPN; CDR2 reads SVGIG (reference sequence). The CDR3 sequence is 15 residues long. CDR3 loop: CAWSTSAAGGTEAFF. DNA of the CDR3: TGTGCCTGGAGTACTTCCGCGGCAGGGGGAACTGAAGCTTTCTTT.